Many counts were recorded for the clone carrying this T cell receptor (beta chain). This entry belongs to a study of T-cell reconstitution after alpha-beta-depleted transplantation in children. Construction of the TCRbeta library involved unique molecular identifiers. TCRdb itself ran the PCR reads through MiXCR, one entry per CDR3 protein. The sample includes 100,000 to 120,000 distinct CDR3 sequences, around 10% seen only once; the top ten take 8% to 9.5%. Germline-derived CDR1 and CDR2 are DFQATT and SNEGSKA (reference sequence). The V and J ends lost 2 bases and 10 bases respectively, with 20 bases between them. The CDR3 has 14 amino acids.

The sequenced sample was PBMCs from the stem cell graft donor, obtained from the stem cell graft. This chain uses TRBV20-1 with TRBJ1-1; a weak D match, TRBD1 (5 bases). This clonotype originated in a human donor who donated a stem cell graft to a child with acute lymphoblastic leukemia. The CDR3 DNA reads TGCAGTGCTAGAATGGGGGATTACCCGGGGGTAGCTTTCTTT. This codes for CSARMGDYPGVAFF.